The sequence of this TCR beta chain was determined in a study of OX40 agonist ivuxolimab in advanced cancers. Assay used: immunoSEQ multiplex PCR; TCRdb lists only in-frame clones, some missing. The sample holds nearly 80,000 clones, approximately 85% seen once. V shed 2 bases, J shed 7 bases, and the junction held 8 bases outside the gene matches. CDR1 and CDR2 from the germline V gene are SGHRS and YFSETQ. This CDR3 region has 16 residues. The clonotype comes from an adult with an advanced solid tumor such as melanoma, head and neck, liver or kidney cancer. This specimen consisted of CD4+ or CD8+ T cells sorted from blood, obtained in a trial of the OX40 agonist ivuxolimab. J is TRBJ2-1 and V is TRBV5-1; TRBD2 agrees at 11 bases. The CDR3: CASSFTSGSVLNEQFF. CDR3 DNA sequence: TGCGCCAGCAGCTTTACTAGCGGGAGTGTGTTGAATGAGCAGTTCTTC. Looking up the rest from reference TRBV5-1 and TRBJ2-1 gives the full variable domain: KAGVTQTPRYLIKTRGQQVTLSCSPISGHRSVSWYQQTPGQGLQFLFEYFSETQRNKGNFPGRFSGRQFSNSRSEMNVSTLELGDSALYLCASSFTSGSVLNEQFFGPGTRLTVL.